The clone carrying this T cell receptor (beta chain) occurred once. Its antigen is not identified. The sample belongs to a study of OX40 agonist ivuxolimab in advanced cancers. Study observations and caveats: Averaged across samples, CD8+ T cells carried more expanded clones than CD4+ did. No antigen was identified for the clonally expanded peripheral T cells.

Samples of blood were obtained at baseline, on cycle 4 day 1, and on cycle 7 day 1. TCRdb's copy holds only in-frame clones and misses some; the assay was immunoSEQ multiplex PCR. Here the sample spans 60,000 to 65,000 clones, 75% to 90% being singletons. CDR1 is MNHEY and CDR2 is SMNVEV in the germline V gene (reference sequence). The CDR3 is made up of 15 amino acids. Deletions cut 4 bases from V and 0 bases from J, with 9 bases between. This clonotype originated in an adult with an advanced solid tumor such as melanoma, head and neck, liver or kidney cancer. The chain recombines TRBV27 with TRBJ1-4; no reliable D call. Specimen: CD4+ or CD8+ T cells sorted from blood, collected in a trial of the OX40 agonist ivuxolimab. In DNA, the CDR3 is TGTGCCAGCAGTTCTATAGTTGCAACTAATGAAAAACTGTTTTTT. Translated, it gives CASSSIVATNEKLFF.